These 3 T cell receptor beta chains were sequenced from one sample in a study of shared clonotypes between healthy human individuals. Measured with immunoSEQ multiplex PCR; TCRdb has only the in-frame clones, and not every one. Of 150,000 to 200,000 clones detected, around 93% appear once; the ten largest clones hold around 0.067%. The sequenced sample consisted of naive CD4+ T cells sorted from blood. Specified subset: CD45RA+ positively selected. These TCRs come from a young woman in good health.

The gene calls are TRBV19 and TRBJ1-1, with D possibly matching TRBD1 (6 bases). Germline V gene sequence: CDR1 LNHDA, CDR2 SQIVND (reference sequence). The length of the CDR3 is 15 residues. V lost 5 bases to trimming and J lost 0 bases, with 13 bases between them. CDR3 coding DNA: TGTGCCAGTAGTCTCAGACAGGCCCTGAACACTGAAGCTTTCTTT. It translates to CASSLRQALNTEAFF.

This clone was observed a single time. This sequence joins TRBV9 and TRBJ2-7; 7 nucleotides line up with TRBD2. The CDR3 has 16 residues. The junction had 14 bases not matched to a gene; V was cut back by 3 bases and J by 5 bases. CDR1 and CDR2 (germline): SGDLS, YYNGEE. CDR3 sequence reads: CASSADPGPAGDEQYF. CDR3 nucleotide sequence: TGTGCCAGCAGCGCGGATCCGGGACCGGCGGGGGACGAGCAGTACTTC.

This chain links TRBV7-9 with TRBJ2-5; D ambiguous. The end of the DNA is better explained by TRBJ2-7, so the J call may be wrong. The CDR3 consists of 11 residues. Germline V gene lookup returns CDR1 SEHNR and CDR2 FQNEAQ (reference sequence). The CDR3 sequence: CASSRDYEQYF. CDR3 DNA: TGTGCCAGCAGCAGAGATTACGAGCAGTACTTC.